Each of the 28 T cell receptor beta chains below was sequenced from the same sample in a study of T cells in narcolepsy. TCRdb's copy holds only in-frame clones and misses some; the assay was immunoSEQ multiplex PCR. The sample has 27,000 or so clones; about 89% are singletons. Sample: CD45RA- memory CD4+ T cells from PBMCs. Every receptor here comes from a human donor with narcolepsy.

As DNA, the CDR3 is TGCGCCAGCAGCCAAGGTACAGGAACCATGAACACTGAAGCTTTCTTT. Protein product: CASSQGTGTMNTEAFF. The chain combines TRBV4-1 with TRBJ1-1; D might be TRBD1 (5 bases). In germline, CDR1 is MGHRA, CDR2 YSYEKL. CDR3 size: 16 residues. Trimming took 1 base from V and 0 from J, leaving 12 bases between them.

This sequence joins TRBV6-1 and TRBJ1-1; TRBD1 might be the D (5 bases). The CDR3 loop spans 14 amino acids. Germline-derived CDR1 and CDR2 are MNHNS and SASEGT. V was cut by 9 bases and J by 0 bases, with 14 bases left in between. The CDR3 loop is CASHLGGMNTEAFF. The DNA of the CDR3 is TGTGCCAGTCACCTCGGGGGAATGAACACTGAAGCTTTCTTT.

This clone was counted between two and nine times. The V call is TRBV19, the J call TRBJ2-4, with a tentative D call TRBD2 (6 bases). CDR1 is LNHDA and CDR2 is SQIVND in the germline V gene (reference sequence). The CDR3 consists of 13 residues. V lost 1 base, J lost 10 bases, and 11 bases lay in between. CDR3 in DNA: TGTGCCAGTAGTATAGGCTACGCGGGGATTCAGTACTTC. Amino acid sequence: CASSIGYAGIQYF.

J is TRBJ2-2 and V is TRBV19; TRBD1 matches at 7 bases. Germline CDR1 LNHDA, CDR2 SQIVND (reference sequence). V dropped 6 bases and J dropped 1; count of bases not matched to a gene: 5. The CDR3 length is 15 residues. CDR3 loop: CASSSGTVNTGELFF. The CDR3 DNA reads TGTGCCAGTAGCTCTGGGACAGTGAACACCGGGGAGCTGTTTTTT. Using reference TRBV19 and TRBJ2-2 for the parts outside the CDR3, the full variable domain is DGGITQSPKYLFRKEGQNVTLSCEQNLNHDAMYWYRQDPGQGLRLIYYSQIVNDFQKGDIAEGYSVSREKKESFPLTVTSAQKNPTAFYLCASSSGTVNTGELFFGEGSRLTVL.

The chain employs TRBV11-1 and TRBJ1-1; no firm D call. CDR1 is SGHAT and CDR2 is FQDESV in the germline V gene (reference sequence). The CDR3 has 13 residues. Trimming shortened V by 2 bases and J by 6 bases, and 10 bases separated the two germline ends. The CDR3 nucleotides read TGTGCCAGCAGCTTAAGGGCGTTTGCTGAAGCTTTCTTT. It specifies CASSLRAFAEAFF.

This clone was seen a few times. The chain couples TRBV5-1 to TRBJ2-5, with 8 nucleotides matching TRBD2. Germline CDR1 is SGHRS and CDR2 is YFSETQ. Trimming at V came to 0 bases and at J to 4 bases, leaving 14 bases not matched to a gene. The CDR3 sequence is 18 residues long. The CDR3 protein is CASSLELRSGGNAETQYF. CDR3 bases: TGCGCCAGCAGCTTGGAACTGCGGAGCGGGGGAAACGCAGAGACCCAGTACTTC.

This rearrangement joins TRBV6-1 to TRBJ1-1; the D is unclear. The V and J ends lost 4 bases and 4 bases respectively, with 4 bases between them. The germline CDR1 and CDR2 sequences are MNHNS and SASEGT. The CDR3 extends over 11 amino acids. In DNA form, the CDR3 reads TGTGCCAGCAGTGGGGTCACTGAAGCTTTCTTT. Its protein product is CASSGVTEAFF.

This clone was seen once. CDR3 sequence reads: CASSLLDGSSEKLFF. DNA of the CDR3: TGTGCCAGCAGCTTATTGGACGGTTCTAGTGAAAAACTGTTTTTT. V gene TRBV11-1 combines with J gene TRBJ1-4; unclear D gene. The V end lost 2 bases, the J end lost 7 bases, and 14 bases lay between the germline ends. The CDR3 is made up of 15 amino acids. Germline CDR1 reads SGHAT; CDR2 reads FQDESV (reference sequence).

This sequence joins TRBV18 and TRBJ2-1; a possible D gene is TRBD2 (7 bases). This CDR3 has 16 amino acids. Germline V gene sequence: CDR1 KGHSH, CDR2 LQKENI. The V gene lost 3 bases and the J gene lost 9 bases, with 21 bases spanning the gap. CDR3 residues: CASSPLGGRETLEQFF. In DNA, the CDR3 is TGTGCCAGCTCACCGCTCGGGGGGCGGGAGACCCTTGAGCAGTTCTTC.

In its sample, this clone was seen a few times. The rearrangement joins TRBV7-9 to TRBJ2-2; 8 bases agree with TRBD2. V trimming: 4 bases; J trimming: 0 bases; junction bases outside the gene matches: 4. The CDR3 sequence is 16 residues long. Germline V gene sequence: CDR1 SEHNR, CDR2 FQNEAQ (reference sequence). The CDR3 protein is CASSSVSGANTGELFF. The CDR3 nucleotides read TGTGCCAGCAGCTCCGTTAGCGGGGCGAACACCGGGGAGCTGTTTTTT.

CDR3 nucleotides: TGCGCCAGCAGTTCCCTTAACACCGGGGAGCTGTTTTTT. Its translation is CASSSLNTGELFF. V gene TRBV10-1 combines with J gene TRBJ2-2; D uncertain. This CDR3 contains 13 residues. Trimming removed 5 bases from V and 2 bases from J, with 6 bases in between. Germline CDR1 WNHNN, CDR2 SYGVQD (reference sequence).

The rearrangement joins TRBV19 to TRBJ2-3, with D perhaps matching TRBD2 (5 bases). This CDR3 comprises 14 residues. Germline loops: CDR1 LNHDA, CDR2 SQIVND (reference sequence). Deletions cut 6 bases from V and 2 bases from J, with 12 bases between. CDR3 sequence reads: CASRHTGVTDTQYF. In DNA form, the CDR3 reads TGTGCCAGTAGGCACACCGGGGTCACAGATACGCAGTATTTT.

The rearrangement uses TRBV11-2 and TRBJ2-3, with D possibly TRBD2 on 6 matching bases. There are 15 residues in the CDR3. V was cut by 0 bases and J by 14 bases, with 21 bases left in between. Germline loops: CDR1 SGHAT, CDR2 FQNNGV. CDR3 nucleotides: TGTGCCAGCAGCTTAGATGGGCTATTGGGACTCCGAGGGTATTTT. Amino acids: CASSLDGLLGLRGYF.

The chain recombines TRBV12-5 with TRBJ1-1, with D maybe TRBD1 (5 bases). Germline lookup yields CDR1 LGHNT and CDR2 FRNRAP. The CDR3 sequence is 19 residues long. Trimming removed 0 bases from V and 3 bases from J, with 23 bases in between. CDR3 sequence (DNA): TGTGCTAGTGGTTTGGTACCGGGTGGGGGTCGCCTTTTGGACACTGAAGCTTTCTTT. It encodes CASGLVPGGGRLLDTEAFF.

Points on this clone: This CDR3 fails to terminate in the conserved phenylalanine or tryptophan, so it likely reflects a read error. The chain carries TRBV7-8 and TRBJ1-3; D may be TRBD1 (5 bases). The CDR3 sequence is 14 residues long. Between the trimmed V and J ends, which lost 2 bases and 3 bases, there was a span of 8 bases. The germline gives CDR1 SGHVS, CDR2 FQNEAQ. CDR3 nucleotide sequence: TGTGCCAGCAGCTTAAACAGGATTGGAAACACCATATATCTT. Encoded protein: CASSLNRIGNTIYL.

CDR3 sequence reads: CASSFSQDTQYF. Written as DNA, the CDR3 is TGTGCCAGCAGTTTCTCTCAAGATACGCAGTATTTT. The chain uses TRBV7-9 and TRBJ2-3; D is uncertain. In germline, CDR1 is SEHNR, CDR2 FQNEAQ (reference sequence). V was trimmed by 6 bases and J by 5 bases, leaving 9 bases between them. CDR3 length: 12 amino acids.

The J gene is TRBJ2-2, the V gene TRBV5-6; D gene ambiguous. This CDR3 spans 14 amino acids. Germline assignment: CDR1 SGHDT and CDR2 YYEEEE. Trimming pared 0 bases from V and 0 bases from J, leaving 3 bases between. For the CDR3, the DNA is TGTGCCAGCAGCTTGGTTCCGAACACCGGGGAGCTGTTTTTT. It specifies CASSLVPNTGELFF. Combining the CDR3 with reference TRBV5-6 and TRBJ2-2 gives the whole variable domain DAGVTQSPTHLIKTRGQQVTLRCSPKSGHDTVSWYQQALGQGPQFIFQYYEEEERQRGNFPDRFSGHQFPNYSSELNVNALLLGDSALYLCASSLVPNTGELFFGEGSRLTVL.

The chain couples TRBV18 to TRBJ2-1; 9 bases line up with TRBD2. There are 16 residues in the CDR3. The germline CDR1 and CDR2 sequences are KGHSH and LQKENI. V lost 0 bases and J lost 5; bases outside the gene matches: 5. In DNA form, the CDR3 reads TGTGCCAGCTCACCACCAGTAGCGGGGGCCCACAATGAGCAGTTCTTC. Translated: CASSPPVAGAHNEQFF. Variable domain in full (rest from reference TRBV18 and TRBJ2-1): NAGVMQNPRHLVRRRGQEARLRCSPMKGHSHVYWYRQLPEEGLKFMVYLQKENIIDESGMPKERFSAEFPKEGPSILRIQQVVRGDSAAYFCASSPPVAGAHNEQFFGPGTRLTVL.

The V gene is TRBV18, the J gene TRBJ2-1; 8 bases are a match to TRBD2. With V trimmed by 5 bases and J by 4 bases, 1 base remained unmatched. From germline, CDR1 is KGHSH and CDR2 LQKENI. The CDR3 sequence is 13 residues long. CDR3 nucleotides: TGTGCCAGCTCAGCGGGGGGTTACAATGAGCAGTTCTTC. Protein sequence: CASSAGGYNEQFF.

The DNA of the CDR3 is TGTGCCATCAGTCCTTCCGGCGGCGAGAACACAGATACGCAGTATTTT. Amino acids: CAISPSGGENTDTQYF. This chain links TRBV10-3 with TRBJ2-3; D unclear. The CDR3 runs to 16 residues. V was clipped by 5 bases and J by 2 bases, with 17 bases between them. Germline V gene lookup returns CDR1 ENHRY and CDR2 SYGVKD.

In this sample, this clone turned up once. The gene calls are TRBV19 and TRBJ2-1; 9 nucleotides match TRBD2. Germline CDR1 and CDR2: LNHDA and SQIVND (reference sequence). Germline trimming cut 3 bases from V and 3 bases from J; bases unmatched to any gene: 6. The CDR3 contains 16 residues. The DNA of the CDR3 is TGTGCCAGTAGTATTACCGGGACTAGCCACTACAATGAGCAGTTCTTC. This encodes CASSITGTSHYNEQFF.

The chain is built from TRBV2 and TRBJ1-1; D is uncertain. V lost 4 bases, J lost 11 bases, and 14 bases lay in between. Germline CDR1 SNHLY, CDR2 FYNNEI. The CDR3 has 12 amino acids. CDR3 region: CASSGSRVGAFF. Here the CDR3 DNA reads TGTGCCAGCAGTGGTTCCCGAGTCGGGGCTTTCTTT. The full variable domain, rest sourced from reference TRBV2 and TRBJ1-1, is EPEVTQTPSHQVTQMGQEVILRCVPISNHLYFYWYRQILGQKVEFLVSFYNNEISEKSEIFDDQFSVERPDGSNFTLKIRSTKLEDSAMYFCASSGSRVGAFFGQGTRLTVV.

The chain joins TRBV4-1 to TRBJ1-6; D gene uncertain. From germline, CDR1 is MGHRA and CDR2 YSYEKL. Trimming left V 2 bases short and J 7 bases short, with 18 bases between. This CDR3 comprises 17 residues. Written as DNA, the CDR3 is TGCGCCAGCAGCCAACTCGGAATAAAGGGCCGCAATTCACCCCTCCACTTT. It codes for CASSQLGIKGRNSPLHF.

The V and J genes are TRBV28 and TRBJ1-2; D is unclear. Trimming took 2 bases from V and 8 from J, leaving 21 bases between them. Germline CDR1 MDHEN, CDR2 SYDVKM. The length of the CDR3 is 16 residues. The DNA of the CDR3 is TGTGCCAGCAGTTTACCCCTGAACATGGAGAGAGGGGGCTACACCTTC. It encodes CASSLPLNMERGGYTF.

This chain uses TRBV28 with TRBJ1-4; 9 positions match TRBD1. Germline-derived CDR1 and CDR2 are MDHEN and SYDVKM. V dropped 7 bases and J dropped 5; count of bases not matched to a gene: 11. CDR3 size: 16 residues. The CDR3 spells CASTTRQGGINEKLFF. The CDR3, as DNA: TGTGCCAGCACCACTCGACAGGGGGGGATAAATGAAAAACTGTTTTTT.

The V and J genes are TRBV9 and TRBJ2-3, with 13 bases that match TRBD2. The CDR3 is 16 amino acids. Germline CDR1 SGDLS, CDR2 YYNGEE. Trimming at V came to 2 bases and at J to 2 bases, leaving 2 bases not matched to a gene. CDR3 bases: TGTGCCAGCAGCGTCGGACTAGCGGGGGCCACAGATACGCAGTATTTT. The encoded protein is CASSVGLAGATDTQYF.

The rearrangement joins TRBV5-6 to TRBJ1-5; 8 nucleotides agree with TRBD1. CDR3 length equals 14 residues. CDR1 is SGHDT, CDR2 YYEEEE, per germline. Trimming took 4 bases from V and 6 from J; bases not matched to a gene: 6. Written as DNA, the CDR3 is TGTGCCAGCAGCGGACAGGGAGGGATTCAGCCCCAGCATTTT. Translating gives CASSGQGGIQPQHF.

The rearrangement uses TRBV5-1 and TRBJ1-5; D not certain. Trimming shortened V by 3 bases and J by 2 bases, and 6 bases separated the two germline ends. The germline CDR1 and CDR2 sequences are SGHRS and YFSETQ. This CDR3 region has 13 residues. The CDR3 coding sequence is TGCGCCAGCAGCTGGACGGGCAATCAGCCCCAGCATTTT. Amino acids: CASSWTGNQPQHF.